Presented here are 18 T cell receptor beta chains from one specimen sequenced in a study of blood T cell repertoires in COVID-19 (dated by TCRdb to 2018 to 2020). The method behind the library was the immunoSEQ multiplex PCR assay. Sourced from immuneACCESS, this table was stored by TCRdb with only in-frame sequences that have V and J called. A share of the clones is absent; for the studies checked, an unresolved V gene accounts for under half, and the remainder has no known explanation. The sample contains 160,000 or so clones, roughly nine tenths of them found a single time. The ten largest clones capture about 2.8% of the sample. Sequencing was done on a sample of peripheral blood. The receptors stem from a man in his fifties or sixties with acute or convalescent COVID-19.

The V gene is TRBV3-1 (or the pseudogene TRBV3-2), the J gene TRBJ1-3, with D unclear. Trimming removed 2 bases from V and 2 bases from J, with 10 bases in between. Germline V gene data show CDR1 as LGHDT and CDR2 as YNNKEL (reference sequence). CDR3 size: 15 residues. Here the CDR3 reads CASSQRSGPGNTIYF. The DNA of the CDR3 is TGTGCCAGCAGCCAACGGTCTGGGCCTGGAAACACCATATATTTT.

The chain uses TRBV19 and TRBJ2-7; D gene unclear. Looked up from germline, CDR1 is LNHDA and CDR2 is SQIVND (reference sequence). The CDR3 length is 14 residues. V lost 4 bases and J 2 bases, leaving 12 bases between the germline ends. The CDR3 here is CASSRLTSAYEQYF. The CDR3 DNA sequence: TGTGCCAGTAGTAGGCTGACATCTGCCTACGAGCAGTACTTC.

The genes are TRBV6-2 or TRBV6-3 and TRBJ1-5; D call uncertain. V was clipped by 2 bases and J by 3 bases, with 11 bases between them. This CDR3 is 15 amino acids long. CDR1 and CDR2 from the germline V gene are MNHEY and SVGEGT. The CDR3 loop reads CASSYLGRNNQPQHF. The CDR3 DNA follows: TGTGCCAGCAGTTACCTCGGCAGGAACAATCAGCCCCAGCATTTT.

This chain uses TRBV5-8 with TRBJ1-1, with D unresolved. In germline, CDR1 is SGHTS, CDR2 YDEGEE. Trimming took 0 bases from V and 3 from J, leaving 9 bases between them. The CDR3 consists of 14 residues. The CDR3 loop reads CASSLGVGYTEAFF. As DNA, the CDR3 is TGTGCCAGCAGCTTGGGGGTCGGGTACACTGAAGCTTTCTTT. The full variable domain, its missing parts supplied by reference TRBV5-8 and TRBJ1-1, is EAGVTQSPTHLIKTRGQQATLRCSPISGHTSVYWYQQALGLGLQFLLWYDEGEERNRGNFPPRFSGRQFPNYSSELNVNALELEDSALYLCASSLGVGYTEAFFGQGTRLTVV.

CDR3 amino acids: CASSVARNEQFF. The DNA for the CDR3 is TGTGCCAGCAGTGTTGCCCGGAATGAGCAGTTCTTC. This sequence joins TRBV25-1 and TRBJ2-1; D not certain. Germline V gene sequence: CDR1 MGHDK, CDR2 SYGVNS. Trimming pared 4 bases from V and 7 bases from J, leaving 8 bases between. The CDR3 is made up of 12 amino acids.

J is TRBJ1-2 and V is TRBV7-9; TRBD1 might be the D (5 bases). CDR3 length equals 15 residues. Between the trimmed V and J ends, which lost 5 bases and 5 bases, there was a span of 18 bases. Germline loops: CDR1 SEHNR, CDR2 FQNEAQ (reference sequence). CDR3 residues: CASSPGGGPLYGYTF. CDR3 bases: TGTGCCAGCAGCCCCGGGGGGGGACCTCTATATGGCTACACCTTC.

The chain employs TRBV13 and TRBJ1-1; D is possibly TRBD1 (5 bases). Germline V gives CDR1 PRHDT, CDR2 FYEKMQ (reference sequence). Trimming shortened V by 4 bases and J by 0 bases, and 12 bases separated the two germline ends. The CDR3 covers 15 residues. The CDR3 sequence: CASSSGGEVNTEAFF. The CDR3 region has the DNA TGTGCCAGCAGCTCCGGGGGGGAGGTGAACACTGAAGCTTTCTTT.

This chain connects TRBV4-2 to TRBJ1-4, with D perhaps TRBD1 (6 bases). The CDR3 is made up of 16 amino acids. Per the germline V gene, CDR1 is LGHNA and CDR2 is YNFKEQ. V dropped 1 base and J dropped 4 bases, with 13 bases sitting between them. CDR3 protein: CASSQVDSSNNEKLFF. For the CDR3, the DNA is TGTGCCAGCAGCCAAGTGGACAGCTCTAATAATGAAAAACTGTTTTTT.

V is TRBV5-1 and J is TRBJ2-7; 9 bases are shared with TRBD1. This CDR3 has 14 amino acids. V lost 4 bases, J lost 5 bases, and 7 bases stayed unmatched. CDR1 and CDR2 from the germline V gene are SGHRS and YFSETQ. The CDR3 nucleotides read TGCGCCAGCAGCGTAACCGGGACAGGGAACGAGCAGTACTTC. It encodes CASSVTGTGNEQYF.

For the CDR3, the DNA is TGTGCCACCAGAGGACTAGCCCTCGAGCAGTACTTC. Translating it yields CATRGLALEQYF. V usage is TRBV6-5 and J usage is TRBJ2-7, with 8 nucleotides matching TRBD2. Germline CDR1 is MNHEY and CDR2 is SVGAGI. There are 12 residues in the CDR3. V lost 10 bases to trimming and J lost 6 bases; unmatched junction nucleotides: 8.

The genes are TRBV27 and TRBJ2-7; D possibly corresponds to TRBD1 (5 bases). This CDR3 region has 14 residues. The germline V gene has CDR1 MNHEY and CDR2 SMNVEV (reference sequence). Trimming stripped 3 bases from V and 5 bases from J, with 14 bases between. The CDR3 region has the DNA TGTGCCAGCAGTTTGGGGTGGGGCAACAACGAGCAGTACTTC. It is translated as CASSLGWGNNEQYF.

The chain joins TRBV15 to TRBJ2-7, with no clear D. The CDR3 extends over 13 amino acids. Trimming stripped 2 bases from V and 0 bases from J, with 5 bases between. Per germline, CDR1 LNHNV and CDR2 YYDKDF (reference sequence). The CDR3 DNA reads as TGTGCCACCAGCAGAAGCTTCTCCTACGAGCAGTACTTC. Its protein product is CATSRSFSYEQYF.

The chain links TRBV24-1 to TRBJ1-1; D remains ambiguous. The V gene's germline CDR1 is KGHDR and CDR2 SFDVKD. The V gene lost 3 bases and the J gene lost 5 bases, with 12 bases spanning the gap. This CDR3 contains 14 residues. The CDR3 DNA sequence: TGTGCCACCAGTGATGCTTCCTCGGGAACTGAAGCTTTCTTT. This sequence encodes CATSDASSGTEAFF.

Here the CDR3 DNA reads TGTGCCAGCAGCCGGGGTTGGGGTGGAAATGAGCAGTTCTTC. It yields the protein CASSRGWGGNEQFF. This rearrangement joins TRBV7-4 to TRBJ2-1; tentatively, D is TRBD2 (5 bases). Deletions cut 5 bases from V and 7 bases from J, with 15 bases between. Per germline, CDR1 SGHVT and CDR2 SQSDAQ. This CDR3 region has 14 residues. Looking up the rest from reference TRBV7-4 and TRBJ2-1 gives the full variable domain: GAGVSQSPRYKVAKRGRDVALRCDSISGHVTLYWYRQTLGQGSEVLTYSQSDAQRDKSGRPSGRFSAERPERSVSTLKIQRTEQGDSAVYLCASSRGWGGNEQFFGPGTRLTVL.

The CDR3 coding sequence is TGTGCCAGCAGTTACTCGATCGATCGGGCTTTCTTT. Protein: CASSYSIDRAFF. The rearrangement joins TRBV6-6 to TRBJ1-1; D ambiguous. In germline, CDR1 is MNHNY, CDR2 SVGAGI (reference sequence). The V gene lost 0 bases and the J gene lost 11 bases, with 10 bases spanning the gap. The length of the CDR3 is 12 residues.

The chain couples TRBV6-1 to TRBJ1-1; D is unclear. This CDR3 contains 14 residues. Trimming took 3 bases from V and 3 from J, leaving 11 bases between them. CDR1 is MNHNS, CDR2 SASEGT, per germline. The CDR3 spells CASSDPTRDTEAFF. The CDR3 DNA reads TGTGCCAGCAGTGACCCAACCCGGGACACTGAAGCTTTCTTT.

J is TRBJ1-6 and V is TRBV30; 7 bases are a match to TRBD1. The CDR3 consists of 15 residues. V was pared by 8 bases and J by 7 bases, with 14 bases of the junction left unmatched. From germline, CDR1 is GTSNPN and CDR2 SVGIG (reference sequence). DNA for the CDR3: TGTGCCCACACCCAGACGACAGGGCTGAATTCACCCCTCCACTTT. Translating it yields CAHTQTTGLNSPLHF.

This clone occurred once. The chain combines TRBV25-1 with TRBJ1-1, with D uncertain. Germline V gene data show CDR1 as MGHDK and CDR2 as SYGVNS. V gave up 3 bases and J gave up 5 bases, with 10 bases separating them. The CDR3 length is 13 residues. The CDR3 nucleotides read TGTGCCAGCAGTGACGCCAGTTGGACTGAAGCTTTCTTT. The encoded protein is CASSDASWTEAFF.